What follows are 27 T cell receptor beta chains derived from one specimen sequenced in a study of identical twins. TCRdb re-derived calls from the 5' RACE reads in MiXCR, one entry per CDR3 protein. This sample carries fewer than 20,000 distinct CDR3 sequences, less than 70% of them seen once, and the ten largest clones take 5% to 7%. Sequenced sample: memory (CD45RO+) T cells sorted from blood. Receptor source: a woman between 18 and 30 years old in good health. This table probably holds off-target reads from a library built for another chain.

V gene TRBV20-1 combines with J gene TRBJ2-1, with D possibly TRBD2 on 6 matching bases. Germline lookup yields CDR1 DFQATT and CDR2 SNEGSKA (reference sequence). The CDR3 is 12 residues long. Trimming took off 0 bases at V and 12 bases at J, with 12 bases between the two ends. The CDR3 DNA follows: TGCAGTGCTAGAGAGACTGGACTATGGCAGTTCTTC. It codes for CSARETGLWQFF.

The J gene is TRBJ2-1, the V gene TRBV27; TRBD2 aligns across 8 bases. The germline gives CDR1 MNHEY, CDR2 SMNVEV (reference sequence). The CDR3 sequence is 16 residues long. V gave up 6 bases and J gave up 1 base; unmatched junction bases: 8. The CDR3 coding sequence is TGTGCCAGCAGCCCCTTAGCGGGGATTTCCTACAATGAGCAGTTCTTC. This encodes CASSPLAGISYNEQFF.

The genes are TRBV18 and TRBJ2-1, with TRBD2 matching over 11 bases. The CDR3 sequence is 19 residues long. Germline loops: CDR1 KGHSH, CDR2 LQKENI. The ends lost 0 bases at V and 0 bases at J; junction bases unmatched: 7. CDR3 sequence: CASSPPPSGRPSSYNEQFF. The CDR3 DNA reads as TGTGCCAGCTCACCACCGCCTAGCGGGAGGCCCAGCTCCTACAATGAGCAGTTCTTC.

This chain uses TRBV5-1 with TRBJ2-7, with D tentatively TRBD1 or TRBD2 (5 bases each). The V and J ends lost 4 bases and 4 bases respectively, with 12 bases between them. The CDR3 runs 13 residues. In germline, CDR1 is SGHRS, CDR2 YFSETQ. The CDR3 here is CASSPGPFYEQYF. The CDR3 DNA is TGCGCCAGCAGCCCGGGACCCTTTTACGAGCAGTACTTC.

V usage is TRBV4-1 and J usage is TRBJ1-4; unclear D gene. The germline V and J ends were trimmed by 1 base and 5 bases, with 17 bases remaining between them. The CDR3 runs 17 residues. The germline CDR1 and CDR2 sequences are MGHRA and YSYEKL. CDR3: CASSQVDMGFTNEKLFF. The CDR3 nucleotides are TGCGCCAGCAGCCAAGTGGATATGGGGTTCACGAATGAAAAACTGTTTTTT.

The chain has TRBV19 and TRBJ2-3; weak D call: TRBD2 (5 bases). V dropped 6 bases and J dropped 2 bases, with 12 bases sitting between them. The length of the CDR3 is 14 residues. The germline gives CDR1 LNHDA, CDR2 SQIVND (reference sequence). The DNA for the CDR3 is TGTGCCAGTAGGTTCCGGGATTCCACAGATACGCAGTATTTT. This encodes CASRFRDSTDTQYF.

This clonotype was detected a few times. The rearrangement uses TRBV11-1 and TRBJ2-7, with D possibly matching TRBD1 (5 bases). The germline CDR1 and CDR2 sequences are SGHAT and FQDESV (reference sequence). Deletions cut 2 bases from V and 0 bases from J, with 11 bases between. This CDR3 contains 15 residues. CDR3 in DNA: TGTGCCAGCAGCTTACAGGGCAAGAGCTCCTACGAGCAGTACTTC. Amino acid sequence: CASSLQGKSSYEQYF.

The chain couples TRBV4-3 to TRBJ2-3, with D possibly TRBD2 on 5 matching bases. The CDR3 is 16 amino acids. V lost 0 bases and J lost 2, with 12 bases in between. Germline CDR1 and CDR2: LGHNA and YSLEER. For the CDR3, the DNA is TGCGCCAGCAGCCAAGAAACCGGAGGCCACACAGATACGCAGTATTTT. Protein: CASSQETGGHTDTQYF.

This clonotype came up once. The chain employs TRBV5-1 and TRBJ2-1; 12 bases map to TRBD2. Germline V gives CDR1 SGHRS, CDR2 YFSETQ. This CDR3 has 15 amino acids. V shed 0 bases, J shed 7 bases, and the junction held 2 bases outside the gene matches. In nucleotides, the CDR3 is TGCGCCAGCAGCTTGGGACTAGCGGGAGTTAATGAGCAGTTCTTC. It codes for CASSLGLAGVNEQFF.

A few counts support this clonotype. The rearrangement links TRBV6-2 or TRBV6-3 to TRBJ2-1; TRBD1 might be the D (5 bases). V lost 4 bases and J lost 1, with 14 bases in between. The CDR3 runs 16 residues. Germline lookup yields CDR1 MNHEY and CDR2 SVGEGT. CDR3 in amino acids: CASSSATVPSYNEQFF. In nucleotides, the CDR3 is TGTGCCAGCAGTTCCGCGACAGTCCCTTCCTACAATGAGCAGTTCTTC.

In DNA form, the CDR3 reads TGCAGCGTTGGGGGGCCGTTCTACAATGAGCAGTTCTTC. Translated: CSVGGPFYNEQFF. The chain has TRBV29-1 and TRBJ2-1; D possibly corresponds to TRBD1 (6 bases). Germline CDR1 SQVTM, CDR2 ANQGSEA. V was clipped by 4 bases and J by 3 bases, with 10 bases between them. CDR3 length: 13 residues.

This chain connects TRBV6-2 or TRBV6-3 to TRBJ2-7; no clear D gene. V dropped 5 bases and J dropped 0 bases, with 17 bases sitting between them. CDR3 length: 16 residues. Germline-derived CDR1 and CDR2 are MNHEY and SVGEGT. DNA of the CDR3: TGTGCCAGCAGTCCCCCGGGCGCTCGAAGCTCCTACGAGCAGTACTTC. Translating it yields CASSPPGARSSYEQYF.

The genes are TRBV15 and TRBJ2-7; 10 bases map to TRBD1. Germline V gives CDR1 LNHNV, CDR2 YYDKDF (reference sequence). This CDR3 has 18 residues. The V gene end was trimmed by 1 base and the J gene end by 1 base; junction bases not matched to a gene: 10. CDR3 sequence: CATSRAGTGVLGSYEQYF. For the CDR3, the DNA is TGTGCCACCAGCAGAGCTGGGACAGGGGTTCTGGGGTCCTACGAGCAGTACTTC.

The chain uses TRBV7-2 and TRBJ1-2; 8 bases agree with TRBD1. Trimming took 4 bases from V and 8 from J; bases not matched to a gene: 9. In germline, CDR1 is SGHTA, CDR2 FQGNSA. The CDR3 loop spans 14 amino acids. This CDR3 is CASSSQGAPDGYTF. DNA for the CDR3: TGTGCCAGCAGCTCTCAGGGGGCGCCGGACGGCTACACCTTC. The whole variable domain, filled in from reference TRBV7-2 and TRBJ1-2, reads GAGVSQSPSNKVTEKGKDVELRCDPISGHTALYWYRQSLGQGLEFLIYFQGNSAPDKSGLPSDRFSAERTGGSVSTLTIQRTQQEDSAVYLCASSSQGAPDGYTFGSGTRLTVV.

The rearrangement uses TRBV13 and TRBJ1-1; D unclear. The CDR3 covers 13 residues. CDR1 and CDR2 from the germline V gene are PRHDT and FYEKMQ (reference sequence). The V end lost 8 bases, the J end lost 0 bases, and 10 bases lay between the germline ends. As DNA, the CDR3 is TGTGCCAGCTGGTGGAGGATGAACACTGAAGCTTTCTTT. Encoded protein: CASWWRMNTEAFF.

In DNA, the CDR3 is TGTGCCAGCAACACAGGGAAAGAGACCCAGTACTTC. Its protein is CASNTGKETQYF. This chain links TRBV6-9 with TRBJ2-5, with D tentatively TRBD1 (6 bases). The CDR3 consists of 12 residues. The V end lost 7 bases, the J end lost 3 bases, and 9 bases lay between the germline ends. The germline CDR1 and CDR2 sequences are MNHGY and SVAAGI.

V usage is TRBV9 and J usage is TRBJ2-3; D is possibly TRBD1 (6 bases). Germline-derived CDR1 and CDR2 are SGDLS and YYNGEE. The ends were cut back, 4 bases at V and 3 bases at J, with 15 bases in the middle. The CDR3 covers 15 residues. CDR3 sequence: CASSQTGKTTDTQYF. CDR3 sequence (DNA): TGTGCCAGCAGCCAAACAGGGAAAACGACAGATACGCAGTATTTT.

The CDR3 DNA reads as TGTGCCAGCAGCCCGGACAGGATCAATTCACCCCTCCACTTT. Its protein product is CASSPDRINSPLHF. J is TRBJ1-6 and V is TRBV5-4; 7 bases align to TRBD1. The CDR3 is 14 amino acids. The J segment lost 7 bases and the V segment lost 4 bases, leaving 5 bases of the junction unmatched. Per germline, CDR1 SGHNT and CDR2 YYREEE (reference sequence).

This chain connects TRBV7-2 to TRBJ2-7; 10 bases align to TRBD1. Losses at the gene ends were 4 bases for V and 5 bases for J; bases not matched to a gene: 11. In germline, CDR1 is SGHTA, CDR2 FQGNSA. The CDR3 is 16 residues long. The DNA for the CDR3 is TGTGCCAGCAGCTCAGCGACGGACAGGGGGGCCCACGAGCAGTACTTC. It translates to CASSSATDRGAHEQYF.

The chain is built from TRBV12-3 or TRBV12-4 and TRBJ2-2; D call uncertain. There are 14 residues in the CDR3. Trimming took off 7 bases at V and 1 base at J, with 10 bases between the two ends. CDR3 bases: TGTGCCAGCACCTCTACCTTGAACACCGGGGAGCTGTTTTTT. It is translated as CASTSTLNTGELFF.

The chain recombines TRBV7-3 with TRBJ2-1; D ambiguous. The ends were cut back, 3 bases at V and 5 bases at J, with 8 bases in the middle. CDR3 size: 13 residues. Germline CDR1 reads SGHTA; CDR2 reads FQGTGA. The CDR3 nucleotides are TGTGCCAGCAGCTTTCGAGGAAACAATGAGCAGTTCTTC. Translation gives CASSFRGNNEQFF.

This chain uses TRBV6-2 or TRBV6-3 with TRBJ2-7, with D possibly matching TRBD2 (6 bases). The CDR3 has 14 residues. Germline V CDR1 and CDR2: MNHEY, SVGEGT. Between the trimmed V and J ends, which lost 8 bases and 2 bases, there was a span of 16 bases. In nucleotides, the CDR3 is TGTGCCAGCTGTCAATTTAGCGGTACCTACGAGCAGTACTTC. Its protein product is CASCQFSGTYEQYF.

The rearrangement links TRBV6-1 to TRBJ2-2; no reliable D call. This CDR3 has 14 residues. The V end lost 6 bases, the J end lost 6 bases, and 14 bases lay between the germline ends. The germline V gene has CDR1 MNHNS and CDR2 SASEGT. The CDR3 region is CASSLFPGSGELFF. CDR3 sequence (DNA): TGTGCCAGCAGCCTCTTCCCGGGCTCCGGGGAGCTGTTTTTT.

V and J are TRBV2 and TRBJ2-1; possibly TRBD2 for D (5 bases). CDR1 and CDR2 from the germline V gene are SNHLY and FYNNEI. The CDR3 spans 15 residues. V was shortened by 5 bases and J by 0 bases, with 11 bases between the two germline ends. The CDR3 nucleotides are TGTGCCAGCAGTTCCAGGACTTCCTCCTACAATGAGCAGTTCTTC. Translated: CASSSRTSSYNEQFF.

The rearrangement joins TRBV6-4 to TRBJ2-1, with D perhaps given as TRBD1 or TRBD2 (5 bases each). Germline CDR1 is MRHNA and CDR2 is SNTAGT. This CDR3 is 15 amino acids long. Trimming left V 4 bases short and J 0 bases short, with 10 bases between. The DNA of the CDR3 is TGTGCCAGCAGTGTGGGACCCAGCTCCTACAATGAGCAGTTCTTC. Residues: CASSVGPSSYNEQFF.

The V gene is TRBV7-2, the J gene TRBJ2-6, with TRBD1 identical over 9 bases. With 2 bases clipped from V and 0 bases from J, the junction kept 8 bases outside the gene matches. The CDR3 loop spans 19 amino acids. Per germline, CDR1 SGHTA and CDR2 FQGNSA. Here the CDR3 DNA reads TGTGCCAGCAGCTTAACGGGGACAGGGAGATTCTCTGGGGCCAACGTCCTGACTTTC. Its translation is CASSLTGTGRFSGANVLTF.

This rearrangement joins TRBV29-1 to TRBJ2-7; D is possibly TRBD2 (5 bases). CDR3 size: 11 residues. Germline values: CDR1 SQVTM, CDR2 ANQGSEA. The germline V and J ends were trimmed by 4 bases and 3 bases, with 7 bases remaining between them. CDR3 sequence reads: CSVGDYYEQYF. The CDR3 DNA reads as TGCAGCGTTGGCGACTACTACGAGCAGTACTTC.